This is a list of T cell receptor beta chains from one sample in a study of human T cells and chemical hapten exposure. TCRdb redid the calling of the RACE reads with MiXCR, one entry per CDR3 protein. The sample carries approximately 60,000 distinct CDR3 sequences, 9.5% to 12% recorded once. The sample consisted of whole blood, taken in connection with sensitization to the hapten diphenylcyclopropenone (DPC). The origin of the receptors is a woman in her 30s with alopecia areata. Some clones in this sample may be carry-over from other donors' samples. CDR3s include the opening cysteine and the closing phenylalanine or tryptophan. Fields, in order: V gene, D gene, CDR3 length, clone size, J gene, CDR3 protein, CDR3 DNA. A D gene is named only where the DNA matches it firmly. Rows may omit the clone size; those that give it use once, few, many or a size class.

V: TRBV12-3/TRBV12-4; D: NA; length: 13; size: NA; J: TRBJ2-7; CDR3: CASSPTARGEQYF; DNA: TGTGCCAGCAGCCCGACAGCCCGAGGTGAGCAGTACTTC
V: TRBV6-1; D: TRBD2; length: 18; size: NA; J: TRBJ2-2; CDR3: CAPAPKRGVIVNTGELFF; DNA: TGTGCCCCGGCACCCAAGCGGGGGGTTATCGTGAACACCGGGGAGCTGTTTTTT
V: TRBV21-1; D: NA; length: 16; size: NA; J: TRBJ2-5; CDR3: CASRLRGWSGGETQYF; DNA: TGTGCCAGCAGGCTGAGAGGGTGGAGCGGGGGCGAGACCCAGTACTTC
V: TRBV14; D: NA; length: 13; size: many; J: TRBJ2-1; CDR3: CASSLDLNNEQFF; DNA: TGTGCCAGCAGCCTGGATTTAAACAATGAGCAGTTCTTC
V: TRBV3-1; D: NA; length: 16; size: few; J: TRBJ2-1; CDR3: CASSREIFWGHYEQFF; DNA: TGTGCCAGCAGCCGAGAGATCTTTTGGGGGCATTATGAGCAGTTCTTC
V: TRBV5-4; D: NA; length: 19; size: few; J: TRBJ1-5; CDR3: CASSLARGWWEGGNQPQHF; DNA: TGTGCCAGCAGCTTGGCAAGGGGCTGGTGGGAAGGGGGCAATCAGCCCCAGCATTTT
V: TRBV2; D: TRBD2; length: 14; size: few; J: TRBJ2-5; CDR3: CASSEAGVKETQYF; DNA: TGTGCCAGCAGTGAGGCGGGGGTCAAAGAGACCCAGTACTTC
V: TRBV7-2; D: NA; length: 15; size: few; J: TRBJ1-4; CDR3: CASSSSPQANEKLFF; DNA: TGTGCCAGCAGCTCCTCCCCCCAAGCTAATGAAAAACTGTTTTTT
V: TRBV19; D: TRBD1; length: 18; size: NA; J: TRBJ1-5; CDR3: CASSIGQGKPYSNQPQHF; DNA: TGTGCCAGTAGTATTGGACAGGGGAAGCCTTATAGCAATCAGCCCCAGCATTTT
V: TRBV7-6; D: NA; length: 15; size: many; J: TRBJ1-5; CDR3: CASSPLPGSNQPQHF; DNA: TGTGCCAGCAGCCCCCTACCTGGGAGCAATCAGCCCCAGCATTTT
V: TRBV11-2; D: NA; length: 15; size: few; J: TRBJ1-1; CDR3: CASSLGIGQDTEAFF; DNA: TGTGCCAGCAGCTTGGGGATTGGGCAGGACACTGAAGCTTTCTTT
V: TRBV11-2; D: TRBD1; length: 15; size: many; J: TRBJ1-1; CDR3: CASSLGRTGLTEAFF; DNA: TGTGCCAGCAGCTTAGGACGGACAGGACTCACTGAAGCTTTCTTT
V: TRBV7-9; D: NA; length: 16; size: few; J: TRBJ2-7; CDR3: CASSLSSLDEFYEQYF; DNA: TGTGCCAGCAGCTTATCGTCCCTTGACGAATTCTACGAGCAGTACTTC
V: TRBV18; D: NA; length: 13; size: few; J: TRBJ1-1; CDR3: CASSPGSNTEAFF; DNA: TGTGCCAGCTCACCCGGATCTAACACTGAAGCTTTCTTT
V: TRBV6-1; D: NA; length: 12; size: NA; J: TRBJ2-7; CDR3: CASSERRGEQYF; DNA: TGTGCCAGCAGCGAGAGGAGGGGCGAGCAGTACTTC
V: TRBV5-6; D: NA; length: 15; size: few; J: TRBJ2-5; CDR3: CASSLPLRGTETQYF; DNA: TGTGCCAGCAGCCTCCCTTTACGGGGGACTGAGACCCAGTACTTC
V: TRBV11-1; D: TRBD1; length: 14; size: NA; J: TRBJ2-7; CDR3: CASSLAGQGYEQYF; DNA: TGTGCCAGCAGCTTAGCGGGACAGGGCTACGAGCAGTACTTC
V: TRBV28; D: NA; length: 15; size: NA; J: TRBJ2-7; CDR3: CASSSPGFIRHEQYF; DNA: TGTGCCAGCAGTTCGCCGGGATTTATCCGCCACGAGCAGTACTTC
V: TRBV7-2; D: NA; length: 15; size: few; J: TRBJ1-5; CDR3: CASSLVAGQNQPQHF; DNA: TGTGCCAGCAGCTTAGTGGCAGGTCAGAATCAGCCCCAGCATTTT
V: TRBV9; D: NA; length: 15; size: NA; J: TRBJ1-6; CDR3: CASSARGSYNSPLHF; DNA: TGTGCCAGCAGCGCGAGGGGCTCCTATAATTCACCCCTCCACTTT
V: TRBV24-1; D: NA; length: 16; size: few; J: TRBJ2-2; CDR3: CATSDSRITNTGELFF; DNA: TGTGCCACCAGTGATAGCAGGATAACGAACACCGGGGAGCTGTTTTTT
V: TRBV6-2/TRBV6-3; D: NA; length: 11; size: many; J: TRBJ2-2; CDR3: CAAGASGELFF; DNA: TGTGCCGCTGGGGCGTCCGGGGAGCTGTTTTTT
V: TRBV20-1; D: TRBD2; length: 14; size: NA; J: TRBJ2-7; CDR3: CSAPRGLAEYEQYF; DNA: TGCAGTGCTCCTAGGGGACTAGCGGAATACGAGCAGTACTTC
V: TRBV2; D: NA; length: 14; size: NA; J: TRBJ1-5; CDR3: CASSEGTVNQPQHF; DNA: TGTGCCAGCAGTGAAGGGACAGTGAATCAGCCCCAGCATTTT
V: TRBV7-3; D: TRBD2; length: 16; size: few; J: TRBJ2-1; CDR3: CASSLTQTSGLNEQFF; DNA: TGTGCCAGCAGCCTAACGCAGACTAGCGGGTTAAATGAGCAGTTCTTC
V: TRBV20-1; D: TRBD2; length: 17; size: many; J: TRBJ2-3; CDR3: CSASTSGRASSQDTQYF; DNA: TGCAGTGCTAGCACTAGCGGGAGGGCCTCGAGTCAAGATACGCAGTATTTT
V: TRBV15; D: NA; length: 14; size: NA; J: TRBJ1-6; CDR3: CATSRDLGSAPLHF; DNA: TGTGCCACCAGCAGAGATCTGGGGTCGGCACCCCTCCACTTT
V: TRBV4-3; D: TRBD1; length: 15; size: NA; J: TRBJ1-2; CDR3: CASSQDVTGNYGYTF; DNA: TGCGCCAGCAGCCAAGATGTGACAGGGAACTATGGCTACACCTTC
V: TRBV4-3; D: NA; length: 16; size: many; J: TRBJ2-7; CDR3: CASSQPKDGWAYEQYF; DNA: TGCGCCAGCAGCCAACCGAAGGACGGGTGGGCCTACGAGCAGTACTTC
V: TRBV3-1; D: NA; length: 17; size: few; J: TRBJ1-2; CDR3: CASSQDRSDPGWHGYTF; DNA: TGTGCCAGCAGCCAAGATCGTTCGGACCCGGGGTGGCATGGCTACACCTTC
V: TRBV20-1; D: TRBD2; length: 18; size: NA; J: TRBJ2-1; CDR3: CSAYPGTSGRASYNEQFF; DNA: TGCAGTGCTTATCCCGGGACTAGCGGTCGTGCCTCCTACAATGAGCAGTTCTTC
V: TRBV5-1; D: NA; length: 13; size: many; J: TRBJ1-1; CDR3: CASSLDQGPKAFF; DNA: TGCGCCAGCAGCTTGGATCAGGGACCAAAAGCTTTCTTT
V: TRBV7-8; D: NA; length: 13; size: NA; J: TRBJ1-1; CDR3: CASSPHMNTEAFF; DNA: TGTGCCAGCAGCCCCCACATGAACACTGAAGCTTTCTTT
V: TRBV20-1; D: NA; length: 17; size: few; J: TRBJ2-2; CDR3: CSATGTPGISNTGELFF; DNA: TGCAGTGCTACCGGGACTCCCGGGATCTCGAACACCGGGGAGCTGTTTTTT
V: TRBV7-3; D: NA; length: 13; size: few; J: TRBJ2-1; CDR3: CASSYVLEGEQFF; DNA: TGTGCCAGCAGCTACGTGCTAGAGGGTGAGCAGTTCTTC
V: TRBV4-1; D: TRBD1; length: 16; size: NA; J: TRBJ2-5; CDR3: CASSQDPTGTGKTQYF; DNA: TGCGCCAGCAGCCAAGATCCCACCGGGACAGGGAAGACCCAGTACTTC
V: TRBV10-3; D: TRBD2; length: 17; size: many; J: TRBJ2-3; CDR3: CAIGGSGRAGIIDTQYF; DNA: TGTGCCATCGGGGGTAGCGGGAGGGCCGGGATAATAGATACGCAGTATTTT
V: TRBV5-1; D: TRBD2; length: 19; size: few; J: TRBJ2-3; CDR3: CASSPVTSGIRTSTDTQYF; DNA: TGCGCCAGCAGCCCGGTGACTAGCGGGATTCGTACTAGCACAGATACGCAGTATTTT
V: TRBV2; D: NA; length: 18; size: many; J: TRBJ1-6; CDR3: CASSEALYGDEGNSPLHF; DNA: TGTGCCAGCAGTGAAGCGCTCTACGGGGACGAAGGAAATTCACCCCTCCACTTT
V: TRBV3-2; D: NA; length: 15; size: NA; J: TRBJ2-7; CDR3: CASSQDLAGTPGIYF; DNA: TGTGCCAGCAGCCAAGATCTAGCCGGGACGCCTGGAATCTACTTC
V: TRBV28; D: NA; length: 13; size: NA; J: TRBJ1-6; CDR3: CASRPPGFFPLHF; DNA: TGTGCCAGCAGACCTCCGGGGTTTTTTCCCCTCCACTTT